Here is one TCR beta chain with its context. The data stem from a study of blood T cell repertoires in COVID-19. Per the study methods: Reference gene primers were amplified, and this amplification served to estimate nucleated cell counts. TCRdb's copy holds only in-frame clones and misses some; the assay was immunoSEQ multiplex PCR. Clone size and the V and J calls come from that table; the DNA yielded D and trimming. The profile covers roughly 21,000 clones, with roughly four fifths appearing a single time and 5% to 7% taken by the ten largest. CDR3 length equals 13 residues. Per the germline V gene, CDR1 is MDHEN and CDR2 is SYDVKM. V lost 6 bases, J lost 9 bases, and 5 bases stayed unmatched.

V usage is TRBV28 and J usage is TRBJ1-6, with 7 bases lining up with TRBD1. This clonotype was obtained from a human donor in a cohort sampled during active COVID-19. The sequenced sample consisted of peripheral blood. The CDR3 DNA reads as TGTGCCAGCAGACAGGGGAATGGTTCACCCCTCCACTTT. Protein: CASRQGNGSPLHF. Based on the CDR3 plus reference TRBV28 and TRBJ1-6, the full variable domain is DVKVTQSSRYLVKRTGEKVFLECVQDMDHENMFWYRQDPGLGLRLIYFSYDVKMKEKGDIPEGYSVSREKKERFSLILESASTNQTSMYLCASRQGNGSPLHFGNGTRLTVT.